This T cell receptor beta chain derives from a study of technical replicates of blood from a handful of donors. Assay: immunoSEQ multiplex PCR; the TCRdb copy retains only in-frame clones and omits some. The table has tens of thousands of clones, just under 97% seen once. CDR1 is LNHDA and CDR2 is SQIVND in the germline V gene (reference sequence). Trimming removed 3 bases from V and 5 bases from J; junction bases left unmatched: 1. The CDR3 has 12 residues. Sample: T cells isolated from PBMCs. The TCR sequence derives from a human donor in good health. This chain links TRBV19 with TRBJ2-7; 7 bases match TRBD1. The CDR3 spells CASSIDRDEQYF. The CDR3 DNA sequence: TGTGCCAGTAGTATTGACAGGGACGAGCAGTACTTC.